Listed here are 21 T cell receptor beta chains from one sample, sequenced in a study of T cell responses to AZD1222 COVID-19 vaccine. Here immunoSEQ multiplex PCR was the method, and the copy in TCRdb shows in-frame clones only, minus some. The sample consists of about 140,000 clones, almost 90% of them appearing once. This specimen consisted of peripheral blood, obtained on day 0 of AZD1222 vaccination. These receptors were taken from an adult in good health.

This sequence joins TRBV19 and TRBJ1-1; TRBD1 matches at 12 bases. Germline CDR1 LNHDA, CDR2 SQIVND (reference sequence). V shed 0 bases and J 11 bases; nucleotides not matched to a gene: 7. CDR3 length: 15 amino acids. CDR3 bases: TGTGCCAGTAGTATAGACCCGGGACAGGGGGCAAGGGCTTTCTTT. Amino acid sequence: CASSIDPGQGARAFF. Based on the CDR3 plus reference TRBV19 and TRBJ1-1, the full variable domain is DGGITQSPKYLFRKEGQNVTLSCEQNLNHDAMYWYRQDPGQGLRLIYYSQIVNDFQKGDIAEGYSVSREKKESFPLTVTSAQKNPTAFYLCASSIDPGQGARAFFGQGTRLTVV.

A word on this clone: The germline gene is not matched at one end of the junction; a read error may be the cause. V is TRBV6-1 and J is TRBJ1-1; perhaps TRBD1 as D (5 bases). Germline V gives CDR1 MNHNS, CDR2 SASEGT. CDR3 length: 16 amino acids. The CDR3 bases are TGTGCCAGCAGTCAAGCCCCGGGACCTTTAGGCACTGAAGCTTTCTTT. It yields the protein CASSQAPGPLGTEAFF.

This rearrangement joins TRBV5-1 to TRBJ1-1; D is ambiguous. Looked up from germline, CDR1 is SGHRS and CDR2 is YFSETQ. The V end lost 0 bases, the J end lost 1 base, and 4 bases lay between the germline ends. The CDR3 has 13 residues. CDR3 sequence (DNA): TGCGCCAGCAGCTTGGGAAGGAACACTGAAGCTTTCTTT. Translating it yields CASSLGRNTEAFF.

The rearrangement links TRBV4-3 to TRBJ2-1; maybe TRBD2 (5 bases). Germline V gene sequence: CDR1 LGHNA, CDR2 YSLEER. This CDR3 has 14 amino acids. V was trimmed by 3 bases and J by 5 bases, leaving 11 bases between them. In DNA, the CDR3 is TGCGCCAGCAGCCATGGACTCCAGAACAATGAGCAGTTCTTC. Its translation: CASSHGLQNNEQFF.

V usage is TRBV27 and J usage is TRBJ1-4; perhaps TRBD1 as D (6 bases). The V end lost 8 bases, the J end lost 3 bases, and 16 bases lay between the germline ends. There are 15 residues in the CDR3. Looked up from germline, CDR1 is MNHEY and CDR2 is SMNVEV (reference sequence). The CDR3 bases are TGTGCCAGCCGGTTTGGGGGGGCTGCTAATGAAAAACTGTTTTTT. Its protein is CASRFGGAANEKLFF.

The V gene is TRBV9, the J gene TRBJ2-1; D is perhaps TRBD2 (6 bases). The CDR3 is 16 amino acids. V was cut by 0 bases and J by 0 bases, with 10 bases left in between. The germline CDR1 and CDR2 sequences are SGDLS and YYNGEE. Written as DNA, the CDR3 is TGTGCCAGCAGCGTAGAGGGGCGGGGCTCCTACAATGAGCAGTTCTTC. This sequence encodes CASSVEGRGSYNEQFF.

J is TRBJ2-1 and V is TRBV4-3; D possibly corresponds to TRBD2 (5 bases). CDR3 length: 17 amino acids. Trimming cost V 0 bases and J 4 bases, with 16 bases left between them. CDR1 and CDR2 (germline): LGHNA, YSLEER. CDR3 in amino acids: CASSQESARRLYNEQFF. The DNA for the CDR3 is TGCGCCAGCAGCCAAGAGAGCGCAAGGAGGCTATACAATGAGCAGTTCTTC.

This chain joins TRBV4-3 and TRBJ2-7, with D perhaps TRBD1 or TRBD2 (5 bases each). The CDR3 totals 15 residues. Germline-derived CDR1 and CDR2 are LGHNA and YSLEER. V lost 3 bases and J lost 1, with 13 bases in between. CDR3 region: CASSQVGTESYEQYF. CDR3 sequence (DNA): TGCGCCAGCAGCCAGGTCGGGACGGAATCCTACGAGCAGTACTTC.

The rearrangement uses TRBV5-1 and TRBJ1-2; 9 nucleotides line up with TRBD1. This CDR3 is 16 amino acids long. V was clipped by 5 bases and J by 3 bases; unmatched bases: 11. Germline CDR1 and CDR2: SGHRS and YFSETQ. The CDR3 sequence is CASSSSPGQGHYGYTF. The CDR3 DNA is TGCGCCAGCAGTTCATCCCCGGGACAGGGCCACTATGGCTACACCTTC.

V and J are TRBV30 and TRBJ1-1; D unclear. Trimming took off 3 bases at V and 5 bases at J, with 13 bases between the two ends. The CDR3 sequence is 13 residues long. The germline V gene encodes CDR1 GTSNPN and CDR2 SVGIG (reference sequence). DNA for the CDR3: TGTGCCTGGAGAGTAAGGGTCGGTACTGAAGCTTTCTTT. Amino acid sequence: CAWRVRVGTEAFF.

This clone was picked up one time. The chain uses TRBV5-1 and TRBJ1-1; D is uncertain. The length of the CDR3 is 13 residues. CDR1 SGHRS and CDR2 YFSETQ come from the germline V gene. V shed 0 bases and J shed 4 bases, with 7 bases lying between them. In DNA form, the CDR3 reads TGCGCCAGCAGCTTGGCCGTGGGCACTGAAGCTTTCTTT. Its translation is CASSLAVGTEAFF.

This rearrangement joins TRBV6-5 to TRBJ1-2; D is ambiguous. CDR1 is MNHEY and CDR2 is SVGAGI in the germline V gene. The CDR3 is made up of 15 amino acids. Trimming removed 4 bases from V and 9 bases from J, with 21 bases in between. CDR3 residues: CASSSSGGQVDSYTF. Written as DNA, the CDR3 is TGTGCCAGCAGTTCGTCCGGCGGTCAGGTGGATAGCTACACCTTC.

The rearrangement uses TRBV10-2 and TRBJ1-5, with D unclear. V was cut by 3 bases and J by 3 bases, with 9 bases left in between. Germline CDR1 WSHSY, CDR2 SAAADI. This CDR3 is built from 14 residues. CDR3 amino acids: CASSDGRYNQPQHF. In nucleotides, the CDR3 is TGCGCCAGCAGTGATGGGCGGTACAATCAGCCCCAGCATTTT.

The chain links TRBV23-1 to TRBJ2-2; D unclear. TRBV23-1 is known as an ORF, though its function is uncertain. The CDR3 contains 15 residues. The V and J ends lost 4 bases and 0 bases respectively, with 9 bases between them. The CDR3: CASSPEHPNTGELFF. Here the CDR3 DNA reads TGCGCCAGCAGTCCCGAACACCCGAACACCGGGGAGCTGTTTTTT.

The chain uses TRBV29-1 and TRBJ1-2; the D gene is possibly TRBD1 (5 bases). The CDR3 loop spans 11 amino acids. V lost 7 bases and J lost 8, with 14 bases in between. Germline V gives CDR1 SQVTM, CDR2 ANQGSEA. CDR3 sequence (DNA): TGCAGCGGACGGGGCAGAGGGGGCTACACCTTC. Amino acids: CSGRGRGGYTF. Together with reference TRBV29-1 and TRBJ1-2, the CDR3 gives the full variable domain: SAVISQKPSRDICQRGTSLTIQCQVDSQVTMMFWYRQQPGQSLTLIATANQGSEATYESGFVIDKFPISRPNLTFSTLTVSNMSPEDSSIYLCSGRGRGGYTFGSGTRLTVV.

CDR3 amino acids: CASSPGDRGAKLFF. The CDR3 region has the DNA TGTGCCAGCTCACCAGGCGACAGAGGCGCAAAACTGTTTTTT. The chain uses TRBV18 and TRBJ1-4; TRBD1 might be the D (5 bases). CDR1 and CDR2 (germline): KGHSH, LQKENI. Trimming took 2 bases from V and 10 from J, leaving 14 bases between them. This CDR3 spans 14 amino acids.

This clone was detected once. The chain has TRBV24-1 and TRBJ2-1; D is undetermined. Germline lookup yields CDR1 KGHDR and CDR2 SFDVKD. The germline V and J ends were trimmed by 0 bases and 7 bases, with 6 bases remaining between them. This CDR3 is 13 amino acids long. DNA for the CDR3: TGTGCCACCAGTGATTTGGTCGTGAATGAGCAGTTCTTC. It is translated as CATSDLVVNEQFF.

Details on this clone: Since no conserved phenylalanine or tryptophan closes the CDR3, a read error is the likely cause. It is unclear where the CDR3 begins or ends on the DNA, so no DNA is shown, and the CDR3 is as TCRdb lists it. The V and J genes are TRBV6-5 and TRBJ2-7; the D call in the table, TRBD1, was not verified against the DNA. Germline CDR1 and CDR2: MNHEY and SVGAGI. The CDR3 adds up to 11 amino acids, both ends counted. The chain's CDR3 is CASSYSDKISL.

The rearrangement joins TRBV14 to TRBJ2-3; weak D call: TRBD2 (5 bases). Trimming stripped 0 bases from V and 10 bases from J, with 11 bases between. The CDR3 totals 13 residues. Germline V gene sequence: CDR1 SGHDN, CDR2 FVKESK. The chain's CDR3 is CASSQDIGGPQYF. Written as DNA, the CDR3 is TGTGCCAGCAGCCAAGATATTGGCGGGCCGCAGTATTTT.

The V gene is TRBV6-1, the J gene TRBJ1-5, with D unclear. Trimming cost V 2 bases and J 3 bases, with 14 bases left between them. CDR1 is MNHNS, CDR2 SASEGT, per germline. This CDR3 has 16 amino acids. The CDR3 loop is CASSESILYINQPQHF. In DNA form, the CDR3 reads TGTGCCAGCAGTGAAAGTATTCTTTATATCAATCAGCCCCAGCATTTT.

Only one count was recorded for this clone. The V call is TRBV4-2, the J call TRBJ2-2, with 8 bases matching TRBD1. The CDR3 is 16 amino acids. Germline V gene data show CDR1 as LGHNA and CDR2 as YNFKEQ. V lost 1 base, J lost 4 bases, and 5 bases stayed unmatched. CDR3 in amino acids: CASSQGEDRVTGELFF. The DNA for the CDR3 is TGTGCCAGCAGCCAAGGAGAGGACAGGGTCACCGGGGAGCTGTTTTTT.